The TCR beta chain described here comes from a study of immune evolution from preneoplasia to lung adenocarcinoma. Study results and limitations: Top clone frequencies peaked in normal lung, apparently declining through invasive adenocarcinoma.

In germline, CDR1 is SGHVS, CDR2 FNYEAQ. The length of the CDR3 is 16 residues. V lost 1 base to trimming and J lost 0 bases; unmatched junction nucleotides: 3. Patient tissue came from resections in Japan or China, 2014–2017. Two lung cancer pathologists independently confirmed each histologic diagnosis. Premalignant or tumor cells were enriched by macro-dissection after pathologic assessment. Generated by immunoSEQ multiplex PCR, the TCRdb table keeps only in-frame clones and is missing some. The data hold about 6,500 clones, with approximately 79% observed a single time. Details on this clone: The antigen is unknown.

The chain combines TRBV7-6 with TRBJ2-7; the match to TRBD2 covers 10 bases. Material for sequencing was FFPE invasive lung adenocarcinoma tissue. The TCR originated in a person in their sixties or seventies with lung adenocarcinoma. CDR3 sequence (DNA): TGTGCCAGCAGCTTAGTTCCTAGCGGGAGCTCCTACGAGCAGTACTTC. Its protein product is CASSLVPSGSSYEQYF.